The entry below gives a single T cell receptor beta chain sequence along with its context. Its antigen is undetermined. The sample originates from a study of cytomegalovirus exposure and HLA in healthy donors. Study-wide findings and caveats: Researchers left out some V segments, among them TRBV6-2 and TRBV6-3, as indistinguishable. The Asian-associated ancestry cluster reportedly had fewer N-insertions than the 666-donor mean in a later analysis.

PCR was performed using 60 Vbeta and 13 Jbeta primers. Profiling relied on immunoSEQ multiplex PCR, and the TCRdb table lists in-frame clones only, not all of them. This sample carries 110,000 to 150,000 clones, around 67% of them seen once, and the ten largest clones take 4.3%. The V gene's germline CDR1 is SGHRS and CDR2 YFSETQ. CDR3 length: 15 residues. V dropped 3 bases and J dropped 1 base, with 11 bases sitting between them. The V call is TRBV5-1, the J call TRBJ2-1, with a possible D match to TRBD1 (6 bases). This TCR was sampled from a man aged 18 to 29 in good health and CMV-seropositive. The source material was PBMCs. The CDR3, as DNA: TGCGCCAGCAGCTGGACGGACAGTTCCTACAATGAGCAGTTCTTC. Protein product: CASSWTDSSYNEQFF.